This TCR beta chain was observed in a study of cytomegalovirus exposure and HLA in healthy donors. Study findings and constraints: No immune exposure information besides CMV serostatus was available. According to a later analysis, donors in an Asian-associated ancestry cluster reportedly had fewer N-insertions than the roughly 670-donor mean.

The donors gave bone marrow, and they were healthy. The PCR made use of 60 Vbeta and 13 Jbeta primers. Here immunoSEQ multiplex PCR was the method, and the copy in TCRdb shows in-frame clones only, minus some. The data hold about 160,000 clones, with 70% to 85% observed a single time. Deletions cut 4 bases from V and 0 bases from J, with 12 bases between. The CDR3 runs 14 residues. The V gene's germline CDR1 is SQVTM and CDR2 ANQGSEA. As concerns this clone: The antigen remains undetermined.

Sequencing was carried out using PBMCs. The receptor comes from a man aged 25 to 40 in good health and CMV-seropositive. The chain uses TRBV29-1 and TRBJ1-2; TRBD1 is a possible D gene (6 bases). The CDR3: CSVGGQGTNYGYTF. CDR3 nucleotide sequence: TGCAGCGTTGGGGGGCAGGGCACTAACTATGGCTACACCTTC.